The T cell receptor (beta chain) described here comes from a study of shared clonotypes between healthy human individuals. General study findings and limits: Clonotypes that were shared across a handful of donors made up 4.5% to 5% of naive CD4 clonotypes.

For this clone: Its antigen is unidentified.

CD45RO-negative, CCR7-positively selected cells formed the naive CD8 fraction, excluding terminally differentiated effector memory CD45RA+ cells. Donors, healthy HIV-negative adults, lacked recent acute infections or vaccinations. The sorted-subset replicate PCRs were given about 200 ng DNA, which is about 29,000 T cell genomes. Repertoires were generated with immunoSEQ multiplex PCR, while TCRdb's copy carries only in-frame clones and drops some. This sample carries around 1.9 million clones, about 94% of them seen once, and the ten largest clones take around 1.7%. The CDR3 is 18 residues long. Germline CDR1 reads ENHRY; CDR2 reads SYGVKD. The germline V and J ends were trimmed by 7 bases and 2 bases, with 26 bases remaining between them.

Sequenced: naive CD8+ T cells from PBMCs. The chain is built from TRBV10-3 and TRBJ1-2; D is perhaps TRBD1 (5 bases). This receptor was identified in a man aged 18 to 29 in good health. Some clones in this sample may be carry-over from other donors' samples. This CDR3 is CAITDGSDRRGENYGYTF. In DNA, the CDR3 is TGTGCCATCACCGATGGATCCGACAGACGGGGAGAAAACTATGGCTACACCTTC.